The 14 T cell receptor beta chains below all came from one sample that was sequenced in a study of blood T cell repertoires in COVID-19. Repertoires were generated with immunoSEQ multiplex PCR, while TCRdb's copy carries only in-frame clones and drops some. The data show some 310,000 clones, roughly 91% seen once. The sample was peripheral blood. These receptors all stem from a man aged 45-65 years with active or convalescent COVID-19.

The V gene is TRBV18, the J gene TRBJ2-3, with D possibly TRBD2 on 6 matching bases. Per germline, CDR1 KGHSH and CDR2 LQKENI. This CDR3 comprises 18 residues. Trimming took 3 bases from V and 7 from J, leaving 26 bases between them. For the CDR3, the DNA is TGTGCCAGCTCACCCCTCTTACCGGACTACAGGCAGCAGAATACGCAGTATTTT. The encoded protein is CASSPLLPDYRQQNTQYF.

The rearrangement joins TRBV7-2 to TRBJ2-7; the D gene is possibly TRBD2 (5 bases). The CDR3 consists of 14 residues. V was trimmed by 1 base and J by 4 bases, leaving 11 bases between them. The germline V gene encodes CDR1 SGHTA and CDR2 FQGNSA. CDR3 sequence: CASSLVPGEYEQYF. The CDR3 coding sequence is TGTGCCAGCAGCTTAGTTCCCGGGGAGTACGAGCAGTACTTC.

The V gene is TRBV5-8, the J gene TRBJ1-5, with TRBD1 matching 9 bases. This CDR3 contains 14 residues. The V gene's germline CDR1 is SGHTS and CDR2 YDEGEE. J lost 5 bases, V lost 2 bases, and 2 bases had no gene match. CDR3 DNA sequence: TGTGCCAGCAGCTTCGGGACAGGGTATCAGCCCCAGCATTTT. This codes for CASSFGTGYQPQHF.

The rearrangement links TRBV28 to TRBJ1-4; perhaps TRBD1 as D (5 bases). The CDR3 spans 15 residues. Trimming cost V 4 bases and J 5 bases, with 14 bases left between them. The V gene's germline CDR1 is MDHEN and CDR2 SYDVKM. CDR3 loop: CASSSPPAGNEKLFF. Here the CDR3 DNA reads TGTGCCAGCAGTTCCCCCCCGGCAGGGAATGAAAAACTGTTTTTT.

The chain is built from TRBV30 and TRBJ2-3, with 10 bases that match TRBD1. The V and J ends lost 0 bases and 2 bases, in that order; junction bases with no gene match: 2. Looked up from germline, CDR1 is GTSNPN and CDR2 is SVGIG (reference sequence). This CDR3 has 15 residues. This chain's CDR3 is CAWSVGQGSTDTQYF. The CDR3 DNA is TGTGCCTGGAGTGTGGGACAGGGGTCCACAGATACGCAGTATTTT.

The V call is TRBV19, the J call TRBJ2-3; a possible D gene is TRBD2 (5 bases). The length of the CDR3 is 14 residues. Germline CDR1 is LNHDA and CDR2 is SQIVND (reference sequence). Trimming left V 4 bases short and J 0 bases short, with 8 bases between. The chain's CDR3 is CASSTSHSTDTQYF. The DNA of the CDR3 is TGTGCCAGTAGTACTAGCCATAGCACAGATACGCAGTATTTT.

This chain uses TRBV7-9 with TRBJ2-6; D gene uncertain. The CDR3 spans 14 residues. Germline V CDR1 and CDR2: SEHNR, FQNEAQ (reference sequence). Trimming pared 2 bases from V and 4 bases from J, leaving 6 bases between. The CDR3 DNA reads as TGTGCCAGCAGCTTACCTCTCGGGGCCAACGTCCTGACTTTC. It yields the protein CASSLPLGANVLTF.

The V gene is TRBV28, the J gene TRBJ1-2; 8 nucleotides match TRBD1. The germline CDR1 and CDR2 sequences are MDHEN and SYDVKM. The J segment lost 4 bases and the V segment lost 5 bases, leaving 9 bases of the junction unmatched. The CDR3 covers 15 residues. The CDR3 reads CASSPLDRVAYGYTF. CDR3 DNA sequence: TGTGCCAGCAGTCCCCTGGACAGGGTGGCCTATGGCTACACCTTC.

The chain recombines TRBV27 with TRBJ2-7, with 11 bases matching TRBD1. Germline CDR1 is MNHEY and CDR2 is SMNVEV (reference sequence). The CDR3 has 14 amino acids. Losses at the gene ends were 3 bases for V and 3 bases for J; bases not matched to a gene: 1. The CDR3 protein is CASSLDRGRYEQYF. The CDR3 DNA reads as TGTGCCAGCAGTTTGGACAGGGGGCGCTACGAGCAGTACTTC.

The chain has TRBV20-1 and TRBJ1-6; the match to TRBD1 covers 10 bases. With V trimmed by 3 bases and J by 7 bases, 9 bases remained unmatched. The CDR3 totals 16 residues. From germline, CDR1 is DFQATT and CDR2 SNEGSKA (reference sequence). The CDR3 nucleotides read TGCAGTGCTAGTGGGACAGGGGAAGTCTGGAATTCACCCCTCCACTTT. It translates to CSASGTGEVWNSPLHF.

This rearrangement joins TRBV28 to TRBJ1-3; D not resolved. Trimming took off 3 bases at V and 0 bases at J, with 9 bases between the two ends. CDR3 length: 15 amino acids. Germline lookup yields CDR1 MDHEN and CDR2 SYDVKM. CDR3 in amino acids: CASSFGDDSGNTIYF. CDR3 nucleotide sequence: TGTGCCAGCAGTTTCGGGGATGACTCTGGAAACACCATATATTTT. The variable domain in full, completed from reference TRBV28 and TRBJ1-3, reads DVKVTQSSRYLVKRTGEKVFLECVQDMDHENMFWYRQDPGLGLRLIYFSYDVKMKEKGDIPEGYSVSREKKERFSLILESASTNQTSMYLCASSFGDDSGNTIYFGEGSWLTVV.

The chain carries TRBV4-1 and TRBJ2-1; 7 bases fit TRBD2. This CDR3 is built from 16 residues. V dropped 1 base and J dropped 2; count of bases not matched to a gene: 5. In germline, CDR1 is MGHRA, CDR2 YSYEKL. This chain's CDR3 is CASSQAGTTTYNEQFF. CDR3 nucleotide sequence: TGCGCCAGCAGCCAAGCTGGGACTACTACCTACAATGAGCAGTTCTTC.

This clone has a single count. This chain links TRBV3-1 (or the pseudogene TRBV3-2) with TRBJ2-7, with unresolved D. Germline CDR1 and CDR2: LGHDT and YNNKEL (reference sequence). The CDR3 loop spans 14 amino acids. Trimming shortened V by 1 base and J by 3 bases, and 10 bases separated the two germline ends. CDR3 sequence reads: CASSQAWAVYEQYF. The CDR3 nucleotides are TGTGCCAGCAGCCAAGCATGGGCAGTCTACGAGCAGTACTTC.

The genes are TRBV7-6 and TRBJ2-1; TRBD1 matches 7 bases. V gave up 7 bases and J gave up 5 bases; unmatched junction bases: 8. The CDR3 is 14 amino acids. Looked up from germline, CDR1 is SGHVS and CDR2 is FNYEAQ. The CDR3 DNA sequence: TGTGCCAGCACCAAGACAGGGTCAGACAATGAGCAGTTCTTC. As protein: CASTKTGSDNEQFF.